Listed below are T cell receptor beta chains from one sample, sequenced in a study of CD8 T cells in Susac syndrome. TCRdb fed the immunoSEQ multiplex PCR reads into MiXCR, producing one record per CDR3 protein. The data show 150,000 to 250,000 distinct CDR3 sequences, more than 90% seen once. The sequenced sample was CD4+ T cells from PBMCs. The receptors come from a human donor with multiple sclerosis. Each CDR3 is given with its conserved first and last residue. The order of the fields is V gene, J gene, clone size, D gene, CDR3 DNA, CDR3 protein. D genes are given only for firm matches. Clone size is stated in some rows and not others, as once, few, many or a class when expanded.

v_gene: TRBV12-3/TRBV12-4; j_gene: TRBJ1-5; abundance: .; d_gene: .; CDR3nt: TGTGCCAGCAGTTTCGGTAGCAATCAGCCCCAGCATTTT; CDR3aa: CASSFGSNQPQHF
v_gene: TRBV12-3/TRBV12-4; j_gene: TRBJ2-7; abundance: .; d_gene: .; CDR3nt: TGTGCCAGCAGTTCCGCGGACAGCGTTGAGGTGGAGCAGTACTTC; CDR3aa: CASSSADSVEVEQYF
v_gene: TRBV6-5; j_gene: TRBJ2-1; abundance: .; d_gene: TRBD2; CDR3nt: TGTGCCAGCAGTGTTAGCGGGGCTAACTATGAGCAGTTCTTC; CDR3aa: CASSVSGANYEQFF
v_gene: TRBV10-3; j_gene: TRBJ2-7; abundance: .; d_gene: .; CDR3nt: TGTGCCATCAGTGAGGGGACGGGGCAGTACTTC; CDR3aa: CAISEGTGQYF
v_gene: TRBV7-2; j_gene: TRBJ1-2; abundance: .; d_gene: .; CDR3nt: TGTGCCAGCAGCCCGGACCGAGGGGGCTACACCTTC; CDR3aa: CASSPDRGGYTF
v_gene: TRBV18; j_gene: TRBJ2-3; abundance: .; d_gene: .; CDR3nt: TGTGCCAGCTCACCACCGGTATACGATACGCAGTATTTT; CDR3aa: CASSPPVYDTQYF
v_gene: TRBV5-1; j_gene: TRBJ2-1; abundance: .; d_gene: TRBD2; CDR3nt: TGCGCCAGCAGCCCTGATAGCGGGAGGGCTCACTCCTACAATGAGCAGTTCTTC; CDR3aa: CASSPDSGRAHSYNEQFF
v_gene: TRBV3-1; j_gene: TRBJ1-1; abundance: .; d_gene: .; CDR3nt: TGTGCCAGCAGCCAAACGATTTCACGGGGGCGAGAGACTGAAGCTTTCTTT; CDR3aa: CASSQTISRGRETEAFF
v_gene: TRBV30; j_gene: TRBJ2-5; abundance: .; d_gene: TRBD2; CDR3nt: TGTGCCTGGAGTGTACGCGGGGGGTGGGTAAAGACCCAGTACTTC; CDR3aa: CAWSVRGGWVKTQYF
v_gene: TRBV20-1; j_gene: TRBJ2-7; abundance: .; d_gene: .; CDR3nt: TGCAGTGCTAGTAAGGGGATCTACGAGCAGTACTTC; CDR3aa: CSASKGIYEQYF
v_gene: TRBV5-1; j_gene: TRBJ2-2; abundance: once; d_gene: .; CDR3nt: TGCGCCAGCAGCCGGGACACACTCATGAACACCGGGGAGCTGTTTTTT; CDR3aa: CASSRDTLMNTGELFF
v_gene: TRBV9; j_gene: TRBJ2-1; abundance: .; d_gene: .; CDR3nt: TGTGCCAGCAGCGTAGCCCGACAGGACAATGAGCAGTTCTTC; CDR3aa: CASSVARQDNEQFF
v_gene: TRBV20-1; j_gene: TRBJ2-7; abundance: .; d_gene: TRBD2; CDR3nt: TGCAGTGCTAGACTAGCGGGCCTCCCTTACGAGCAGTACTTC; CDR3aa: CSARLAGLPYEQYF
v_gene: TRBV16; j_gene: TRBJ2-6; abundance: .; d_gene: .; CDR3nt: TGTGCCAGCAGCCAGAACAGGGTAACTTCTGGGGCCAACGTCCTGACTTTC; CDR3aa: CASSQNRVTSGANVLTF
v_gene: TRBV4-2; j_gene: TRBJ1-3; abundance: .; d_gene: TRBD1; CDR3nt: TGTGCCAGCAGCCAAGATGTTCGGGGACAGGGATCTGGAAACACCATATATTTT; CDR3aa: CASSQDVRGQGSGNTIYF
v_gene: TRBV5-1; j_gene: TRBJ1-2; abundance: once; d_gene: .; CDR3nt: TGCGCCAGCAGCTTGGGACAGAGGTTAAACTATGGCTACACCTTC; CDR3aa: CASSLGQRLNYGYTF
v_gene: TRBV3-1; j_gene: TRBJ2-7; abundance: .; d_gene: TRBD1; CDR3nt: TGTGCCAGCAGCCAAGGGGGGACAGCCCCCTACGAGCAGTACTTC; CDR3aa: CASSQGGTAPYEQYF
v_gene: TRBV6-1; j_gene: TRBJ1-2; abundance: once; d_gene: TRBD1; CDR3nt: TGTGCCAGCAGGGACAGGGAGGGCTACACCTTC; CDR3aa: CASRDREGYTF
v_gene: TRBV20-1; j_gene: TRBJ1-1; abundance: .; d_gene: TRBD1; CDR3nt: TGCAGTGCTCGTACAGGGGCGAACACTGAAGCTTTCTTT; CDR3aa: CSARTGANTEAFF
v_gene: TRBV3-1; j_gene: TRBJ1-4; abundance: .; d_gene: .; CDR3nt: TGTGCCAGCAGCCGAGGATCGGCATCTTCGGAAGAAAAACTGTTTTTT; CDR3aa: CASSRGSASSEEKLFF
v_gene: TRBV11-3; j_gene: TRBJ2-1; abundance: .; d_gene: TRBD2; CDR3nt: TGTGCCAGCAGCTTAGCGGCTAGCGGGAGATACAATGAGCAGTTCTTC; CDR3aa: CASSLAASGRYNEQFF
v_gene: TRBV6-5; j_gene: TRBJ2-5; abundance: .; d_gene: .; CDR3nt: TGTGCCAGCAGTTACTCGATCGACAGGACTCTCCAAGAGACCCAGTACTTC; CDR3aa: CASSYSIDRTLQETQYF
v_gene: TRBV3-1; j_gene: TRBJ2-1; abundance: .; d_gene: TRBD1; CDR3nt: TGTGCCAGCAGCCCAGGGCGGGACAGGGGGAATGAGCAGTTCTTC; CDR3aa: CASSPGRDRGNEQFF
v_gene: TRBV7-9; j_gene: TRBJ1-2; abundance: .; d_gene: .; CDR3nt: TGTGCCAGCACCCGGGCGTTGTATGGCTACACCTTC; CDR3aa: CASTRALYGYTF
v_gene: TRBV12-3/TRBV12-4; j_gene: TRBJ1-5; abundance: .; d_gene: .; CDR3nt: TGTGCCAGCAGTGACAGGCTCAATCAGCCCCAGCATTTT; CDR3aa: CASSDRLNQPQHF
v_gene: TRBV19; j_gene: TRBJ1-5; abundance: .; d_gene: .; CDR3nt: TGTGCCAGTAGTATAGTTAAGGACAGAAATCAGCCCCAGCATTTT; CDR3aa: CASSIVKDRNQPQHF
v_gene: TRBV9; j_gene: TRBJ1-2; abundance: .; d_gene: .; CDR3nt: TGTGCCAGCAGGACCGGGGAAAGCTATGGCTACACCTTC; CDR3aa: CASRTGESYGYTF
v_gene: TRBV4-2; j_gene: TRBJ2-5; abundance: .; d_gene: TRBD2; CDR3nt: TGTGCCAGCAGCCAAGTCCCGGGACTAGCAAGAGGGGAGACCCAGTACTTC; CDR3aa: CASSQVPGLARGETQYF
v_gene: TRBV7-9; j_gene: TRBJ2-7; abundance: .; d_gene: TRBD2; CDR3nt: TGTGCCAGCAGCTCACGACTAGCCGTGTACGAGCAGTACTTC; CDR3aa: CASSSRLAVYEQYF
v_gene: TRBV27; j_gene: TRBJ2-1; abundance: .; d_gene: .; CDR3nt: TGTGCCAGCAGTTCCAACTCCTACAATGAGCAGTTCTTC; CDR3aa: CASSSNSYNEQFF
v_gene: TRBV24-1; j_gene: TRBJ2-7; abundance: .; d_gene: .; CDR3nt: TGTGCCACCAGTGATCCGCGGAGTCTGGGATACGAGCAGTACTTC; CDR3aa: CATSDPRSLGYEQYF
v_gene: TRBV12-3/TRBV12-4; j_gene: TRBJ1-2; abundance: once; d_gene: .; CDR3nt: TGTGCCAGCAGTTTCCGGGGATTCTATGGCTACACCTTC; CDR3aa: CASSFRGFYGYTF
v_gene: TRBV20-1; j_gene: TRBJ1-5; abundance: .; d_gene: .; CDR3nt: TGCAGTGCTCCGGGACACCCCAAGGGTAGCAATCAGCCCCAGCATTTT; CDR3aa: CSAPGHPKGSNQPQHF